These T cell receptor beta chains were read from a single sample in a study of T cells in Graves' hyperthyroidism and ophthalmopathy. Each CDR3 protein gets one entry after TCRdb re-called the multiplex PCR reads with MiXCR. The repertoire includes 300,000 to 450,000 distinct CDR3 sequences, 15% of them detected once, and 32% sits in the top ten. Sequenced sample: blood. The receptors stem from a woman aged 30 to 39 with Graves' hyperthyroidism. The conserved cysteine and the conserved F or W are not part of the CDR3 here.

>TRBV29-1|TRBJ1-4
SVGETGTGEKLF
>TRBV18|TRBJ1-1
ASSPPGGTEAF
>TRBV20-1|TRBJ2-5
SARVPGGRETQY
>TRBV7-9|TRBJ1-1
ASSNYLNTEAF
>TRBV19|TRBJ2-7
ASSMTRGYEQY
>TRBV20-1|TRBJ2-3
SALRDADTQY
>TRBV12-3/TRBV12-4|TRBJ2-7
ASSNTWEQY
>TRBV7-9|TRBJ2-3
ASSRQGAADTQY
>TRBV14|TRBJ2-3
ASSQSRGTDTQY
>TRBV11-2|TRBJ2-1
ASSLRLAGESSYNEQL
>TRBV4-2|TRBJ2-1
ASSPGEAGSYNEQF
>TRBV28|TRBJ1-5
ASSPGTGIYPYQPQH
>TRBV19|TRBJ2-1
ASKIAGGNEQF
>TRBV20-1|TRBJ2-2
SALLAGANTGELF
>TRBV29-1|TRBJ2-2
SAGPGSGMGTGELF
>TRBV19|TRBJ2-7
ASSIDSQSSYEQY
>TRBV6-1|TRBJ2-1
ASRSTSGLPYNEQF
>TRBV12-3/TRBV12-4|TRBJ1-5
ASSPDRDQPQH
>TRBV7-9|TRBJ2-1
ASSLMLSGRYNEQF
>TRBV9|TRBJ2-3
ASSVGLAGGTADTQY
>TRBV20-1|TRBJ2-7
SAREVRGPYEQY
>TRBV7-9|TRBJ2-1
ASRSRLAGGPDGNEQF
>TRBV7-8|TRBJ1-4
ASSLNPGPSGEKLF
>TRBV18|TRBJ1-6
ASSRSRVGSPLH
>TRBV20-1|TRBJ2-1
SADGGSLYNEQF
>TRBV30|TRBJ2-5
AWSEQIGETQY
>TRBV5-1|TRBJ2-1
ASSLPTNEQF
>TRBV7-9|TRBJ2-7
ASSSTIAPRPSYEQY
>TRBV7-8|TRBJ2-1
ASSFTGTSARSYNEQF
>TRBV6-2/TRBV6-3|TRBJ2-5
ASSFDGETQY
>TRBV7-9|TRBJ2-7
ASRPTGTPYEQY
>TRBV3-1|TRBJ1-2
ASSQDSRRDGYT
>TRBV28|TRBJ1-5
ASLPRRRSDSSNQPQH
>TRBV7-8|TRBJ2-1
ASSIAGGSYNEQF
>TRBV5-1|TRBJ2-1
ASSFASASGSSYNEQF
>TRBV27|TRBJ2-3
ASSFWGGADTQY
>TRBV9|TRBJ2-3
ASSSNSFTDTQY
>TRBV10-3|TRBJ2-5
AISEPKIGVGTRAAQY
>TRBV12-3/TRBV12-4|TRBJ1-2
ASRHGTGANYGYT
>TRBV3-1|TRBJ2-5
ASSVRDRPAVTQY
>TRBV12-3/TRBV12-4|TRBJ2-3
ASSFSMGDTQY
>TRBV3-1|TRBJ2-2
ASSPRDWLGGELF
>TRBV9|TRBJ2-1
ASSNTGFGVAGGIYNEQF
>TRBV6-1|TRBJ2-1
ASIFRPGGGEQF
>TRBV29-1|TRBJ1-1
SVGKPGTEAF
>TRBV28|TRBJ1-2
ASSVLLDSYGYT
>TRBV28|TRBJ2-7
ASSLPTSGAYEQY
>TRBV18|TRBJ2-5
ASSPIQETQY
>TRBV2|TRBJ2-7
ASSSRTGRNEQY
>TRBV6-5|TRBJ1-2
ASSYLGTGSRQGYT
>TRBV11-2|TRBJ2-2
ASSLGEFAGSNTGELF
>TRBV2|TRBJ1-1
ASSVRQNTEAF
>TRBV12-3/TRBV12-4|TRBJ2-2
ASSPSGSNTGELF
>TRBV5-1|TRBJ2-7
ASSVNRDSSLYEQY
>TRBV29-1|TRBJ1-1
SVRRSGTGAF